This is a list of T cell receptor beta chains from one sample in a study of the immune and genomic landscape of osteosarcoma. Measured with immunoSEQ multiplex PCR; TCRdb has only the in-frame clones, and not every one. The sample carries approximately 1,200 clones, 72% recorded once. The sequenced sample was primary tumor tissue from soft tissue. These receptors all come from a man aged 30 to 45 with osteosarcoma. Each CDR3 is given with its conserved first and last residue. D genes are given only for firm matches. Clone size is stated in some rows and not others, as once, few, many or a class when expanded.

- | TRBJ1-6 | TRBV9 | - | CASSVARGDNSPLHF | TGTGCCAGCAGCGTAGCCAGGGGCGATAATTCACCCCTCCACTTT
TRBD1 | TRBJ1-1 | TRBV5-1 | - | CASSGGQANTEAFF | TGCGCCAGCAGCGGGGGACAGGCCAACACTGAAGCTTTCTTT
- | TRBJ1-1 | TRBV7-9 | - | CASSSLITEAFF | TGTGCCAGCAGCTCGTTAATCACAGAAGCTTTCTTT
- | TRBJ2-5 | TRBV5-5 | - | CASTLGLGQETQYF | TGTGCCAGCACCCTCGGGCTGGGGCAAGAGACCCAGTACTTC
- | TRBJ2-1 | TRBV27 | - | CASSLPGLRAFF | TGTGCCAGCAGTTTACCAGGACTCCGGGCGTTCTTC
- | TRBJ1-1 | TRBV6-5 | once | CASSSSGTMNTEAFF | TGTGCCAGCAGTTCCTCGGGGACCATGAACACTGAAGCTTTCTTT
- | TRBJ2-3 | TRBV30 | - | CAWSARARTDTQYF | TGTGCCTGGAGTGCTCGGGCCCGCACAGATACGCAGTATTTT
TRBD1 | TRBJ1-2 | TRBV5-1 | - | CASSPYTGGGGGYTF | TGCGCCAGCAGCCCTTACACAGGGGGCGGTGGTGGCTACACCTTC
TRBD2 | TRBJ2-3 | TRBV5-1 | - | CARSWGRGGEGTDTQYF | TGCGCCCGCAGCTGGGGGCGGGGGGGCGAGGGCACAGATACGCAGTATTTT